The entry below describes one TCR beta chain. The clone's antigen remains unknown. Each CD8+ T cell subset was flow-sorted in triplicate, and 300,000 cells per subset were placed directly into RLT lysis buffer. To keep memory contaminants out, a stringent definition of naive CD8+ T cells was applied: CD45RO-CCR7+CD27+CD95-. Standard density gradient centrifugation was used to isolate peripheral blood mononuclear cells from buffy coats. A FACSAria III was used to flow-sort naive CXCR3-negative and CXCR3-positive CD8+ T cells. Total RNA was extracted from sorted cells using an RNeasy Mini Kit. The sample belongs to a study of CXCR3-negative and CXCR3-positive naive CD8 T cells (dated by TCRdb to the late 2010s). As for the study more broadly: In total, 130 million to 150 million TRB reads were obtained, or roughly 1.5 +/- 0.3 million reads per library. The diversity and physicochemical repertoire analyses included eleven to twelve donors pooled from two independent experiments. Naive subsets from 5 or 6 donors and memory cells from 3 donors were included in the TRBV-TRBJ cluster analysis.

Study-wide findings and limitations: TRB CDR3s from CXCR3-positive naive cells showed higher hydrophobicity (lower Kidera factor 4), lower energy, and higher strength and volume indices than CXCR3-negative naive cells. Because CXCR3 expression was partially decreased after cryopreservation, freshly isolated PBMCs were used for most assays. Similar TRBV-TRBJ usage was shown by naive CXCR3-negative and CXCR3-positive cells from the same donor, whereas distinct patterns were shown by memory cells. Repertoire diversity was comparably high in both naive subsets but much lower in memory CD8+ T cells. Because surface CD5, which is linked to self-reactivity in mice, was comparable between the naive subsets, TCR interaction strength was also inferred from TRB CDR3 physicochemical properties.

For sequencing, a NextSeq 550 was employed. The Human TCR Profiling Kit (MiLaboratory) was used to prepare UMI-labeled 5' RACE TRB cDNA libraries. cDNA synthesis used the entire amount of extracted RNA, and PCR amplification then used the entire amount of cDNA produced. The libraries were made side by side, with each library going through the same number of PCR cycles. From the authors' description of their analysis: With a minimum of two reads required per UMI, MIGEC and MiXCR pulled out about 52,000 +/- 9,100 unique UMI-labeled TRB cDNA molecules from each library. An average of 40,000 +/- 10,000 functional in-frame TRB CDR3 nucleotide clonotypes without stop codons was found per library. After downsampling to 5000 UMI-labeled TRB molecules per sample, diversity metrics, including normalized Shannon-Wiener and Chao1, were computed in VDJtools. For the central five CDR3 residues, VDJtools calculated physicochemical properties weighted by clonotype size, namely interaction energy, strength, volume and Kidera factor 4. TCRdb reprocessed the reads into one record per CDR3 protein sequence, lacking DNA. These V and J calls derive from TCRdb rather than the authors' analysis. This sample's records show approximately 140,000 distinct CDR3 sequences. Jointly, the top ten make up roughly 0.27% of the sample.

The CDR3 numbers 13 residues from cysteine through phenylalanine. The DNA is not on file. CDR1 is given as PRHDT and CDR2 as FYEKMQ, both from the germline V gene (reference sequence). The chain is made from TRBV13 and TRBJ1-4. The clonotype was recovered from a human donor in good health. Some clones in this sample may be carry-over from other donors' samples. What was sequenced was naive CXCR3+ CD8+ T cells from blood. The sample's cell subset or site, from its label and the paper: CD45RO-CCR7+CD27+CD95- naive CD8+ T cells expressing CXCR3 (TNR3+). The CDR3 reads CASSYGSNEKLFF.